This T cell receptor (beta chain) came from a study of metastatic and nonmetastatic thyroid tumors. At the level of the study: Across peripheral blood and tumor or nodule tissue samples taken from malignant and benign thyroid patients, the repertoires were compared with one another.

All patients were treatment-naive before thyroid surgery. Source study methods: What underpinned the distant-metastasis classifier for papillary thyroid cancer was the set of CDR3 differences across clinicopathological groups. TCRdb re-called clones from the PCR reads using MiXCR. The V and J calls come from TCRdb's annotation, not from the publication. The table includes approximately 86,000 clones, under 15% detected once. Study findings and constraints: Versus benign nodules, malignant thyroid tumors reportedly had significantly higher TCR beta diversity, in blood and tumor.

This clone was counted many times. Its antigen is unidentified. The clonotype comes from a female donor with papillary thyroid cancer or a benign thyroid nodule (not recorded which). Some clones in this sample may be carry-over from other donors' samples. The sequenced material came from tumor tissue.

The CDR3 sequence: CASSRDGSGANVLTF. The CDR3 nucleotides are TGCGCCAGCAGCAGAGACGGCTCTGGGGCCAACGTCCTGACTTTC. The rearrangement uses TRBV5-1 and TRBJ2-6, with no clear D. The ends were cut back, 4 bases at V and 0 bases at J, with 8 bases in the middle. Germline CDR1 is SGHRS and CDR2 is YFSETQ. This CDR3 comprises 15 residues.